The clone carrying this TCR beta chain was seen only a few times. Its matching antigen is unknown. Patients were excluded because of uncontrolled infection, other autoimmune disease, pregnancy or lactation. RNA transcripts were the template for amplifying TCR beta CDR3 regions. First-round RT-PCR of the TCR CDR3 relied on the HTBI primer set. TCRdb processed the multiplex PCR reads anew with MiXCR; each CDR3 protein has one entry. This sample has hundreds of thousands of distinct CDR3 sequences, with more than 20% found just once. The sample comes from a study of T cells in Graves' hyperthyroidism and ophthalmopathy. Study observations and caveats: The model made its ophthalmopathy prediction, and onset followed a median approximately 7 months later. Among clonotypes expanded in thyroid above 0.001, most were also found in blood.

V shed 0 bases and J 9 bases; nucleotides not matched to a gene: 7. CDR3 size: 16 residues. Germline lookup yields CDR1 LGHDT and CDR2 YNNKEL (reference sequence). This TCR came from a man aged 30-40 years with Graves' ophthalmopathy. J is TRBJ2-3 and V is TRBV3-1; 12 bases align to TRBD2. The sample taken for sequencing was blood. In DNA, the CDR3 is TGTGCCAGCAGCCAAGATCTAACTAGCGGGAGGATAACGCAGTATTTT. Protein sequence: CASSQDLTSGRITQYF.